This T cell receptor (beta chain) was retrieved from a study of naive and memory T cell subsets. Overall study findings and caveats: Expression changes during T cell differentiation may affect RNA-based TCR counts. Over 85% of naive TCR sequences appeared only once, unlike memory subsets. TCR abundance followed a power law differing between naive and memory subsets.

After the first PCR, alpha and beta chain libraries were processed separately. An equimolar mix of two oligonucleotides served as the beta constant-region primer for TRBC1 and TRBC2. Nested alpha and beta constant-region primers with the SP2 primer drove four PCR rounds on ligated cDNA. TCRdb itself ran the UMI-ligation and nested PCR reads through MiXCR, one entry per CDR3 protein. This table has 17,000 or so distinct CDR3 sequences, approximately 8.6% appearing once. This clonotype was seen repeatedly, ten times or more. Antigen unknown. The CDR3 sequence is 16 residues long. V lost 1 base, J lost 7 bases, and 20 bases lay in between. The germline V gene encodes CDR1 LNHNV and CDR2 YYDKDF (reference sequence).

The chain uses TRBV15 and TRBJ2-7; TRBD1 might be the D (8 bases). Sequencing was carried out using central memory CD8+ T cells from blood. The clonotype originates from a human donor in good health. DNA of the CDR3: TGTGCCACCAGCAGAGTTCGGGGGGCAGGGGGCGAGGAGCAGTACTTC. This translates into CATSRVRGAGGEEQYF.